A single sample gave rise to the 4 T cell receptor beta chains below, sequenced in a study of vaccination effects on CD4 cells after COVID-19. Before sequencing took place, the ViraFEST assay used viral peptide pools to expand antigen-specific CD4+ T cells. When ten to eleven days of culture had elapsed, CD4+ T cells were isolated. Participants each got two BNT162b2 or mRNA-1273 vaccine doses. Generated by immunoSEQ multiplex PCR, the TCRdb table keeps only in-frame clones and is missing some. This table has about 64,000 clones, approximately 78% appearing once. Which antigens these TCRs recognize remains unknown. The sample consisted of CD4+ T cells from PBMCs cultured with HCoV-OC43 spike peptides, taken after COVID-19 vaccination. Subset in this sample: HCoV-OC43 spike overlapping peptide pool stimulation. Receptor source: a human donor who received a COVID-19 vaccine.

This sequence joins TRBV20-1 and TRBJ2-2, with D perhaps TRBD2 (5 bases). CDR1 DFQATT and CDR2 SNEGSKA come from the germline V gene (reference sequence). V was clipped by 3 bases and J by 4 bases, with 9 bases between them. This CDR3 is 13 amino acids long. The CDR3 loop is CSASSGLTGELFF. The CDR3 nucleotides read TGCAGTGCTAGTTCCGGACTCACCGGGGAGCTGTTTTTT.

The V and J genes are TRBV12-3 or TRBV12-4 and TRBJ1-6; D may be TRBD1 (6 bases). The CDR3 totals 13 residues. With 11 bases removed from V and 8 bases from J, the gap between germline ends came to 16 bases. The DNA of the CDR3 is TGTGCCCACTCTGTGGGGGGCCATTCACCCCTCCACTTT. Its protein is CAHSVGGHSPLHF.

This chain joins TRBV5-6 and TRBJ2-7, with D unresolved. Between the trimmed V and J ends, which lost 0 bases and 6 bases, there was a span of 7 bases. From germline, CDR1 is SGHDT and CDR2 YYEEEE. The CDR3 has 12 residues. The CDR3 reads CASSLEESEQYV. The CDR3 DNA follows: TGTGCCAGCAGCTTGGAGGAAAGCGAGCAGTACGTC.

This CDR3 reads CASSSHGDQETQYF. CDR3 bases: TGCGCCAGCAGCTCCCATGGCGACCAAGAGACCCAGTACTTC. The rearrangement uses TRBV5-1 and TRBJ2-5, with D uncertain. The CDR3 runs 14 residues. The ends were cut back, 3 bases at V and 0 bases at J, with 9 bases in the middle. Germline V gene sequence: CDR1 SGHRS, CDR2 YFSETQ.